These 13 T cell receptor beta chains came from one sample sequenced in a study of vaccination and CD4 T cells after COVID-19. These receptors are not linked to any known antigen. Oncomine TCR Beta short-read sequencing was applied to DNA from cultured CD4+ T cells. From the PCR reads, TCRdb called clonotypes with MiXCR, one entry per CDR3 protein. The sample carries around 7,000 distinct CDR3 sequences, 51% recorded once. Treatment specified: roughly 10-day PBMC culture with coronavirus spike peptide pools or control peptides (ViraFEST assay). The unexposed donor gave CD4+ T cells before the COVID-19 pandemic (2011-2018). The sample comprised CD4+ T cells from blood, cultured in vitro. These receptors all stem from a human donor in good health.

V is TRBV6-1 and J is TRBJ1-5; D unresolved. Germline V gives CDR1 MNHNS, CDR2 SASEGT. The CDR3 length is 16 residues. V lost 0 bases and J 0 bases, leaving 9 bases between the germline ends. The CDR3 bases are TGTGCCAGCAGTGAAGCAGGTGGTGTTAGCAATCAGCCCCAGCATTTT. Translation gives CASSEAGGVSNQPQHF.

This clonotype was counted between two and nine times. The V and J genes are TRBV14 and TRBJ1-1; no clear D. V shed 4 bases and J shed 2 bases, with 14 bases lying between them. CDR3 size: 15 residues. Germline-derived CDR1 and CDR2 are SGHDN and FVKESK. The CDR3 protein is CASSRLTPLNTEAFF. The DNA of the CDR3 is TGTGCCAGCAGCCGATTGACACCTTTAAACACTGAAGCTTTCTTT.

The table lists this clonotype with a few counts. The chain couples TRBV6-2 or TRBV6-3 to TRBJ1-2, with 10 bases identical to TRBD1. J lost 8 bases, V lost 4 bases, and 13 bases had no gene match. Looked up from germline, CDR1 is MNHEY and CDR2 is SVGEGT. CDR3 length equals 16 residues. The CDR3 DNA follows: TGTGCCAGCAGTTCCGGGACAGGGGTAATATACGGCGGCTACACCTTC. This translates into CASSSGTGVIYGGYTF.

This clonotype was seen just once. The chain couples TRBV19 to TRBJ1-6; D is ambiguous. Germline-derived CDR1 and CDR2 are LNHDA and SQIVND (reference sequence). The V and J ends lost 4 bases and 5 bases respectively, with 12 bases between them. The CDR3 sequence is 15 residues long. The CDR3 reads CASSRAGGNNSPLHF. CDR3 coding DNA: TGTGCCAGTAGTAGGGCAGGAGGAAATAATTCACCCCTCCACTTT.

DNA of the CDR3: TGTGCCAGTAGTATTCAATCGGCAACCTACGAGCAGTACTTC. It is translated as CASSIQSATYEQYF. The chain uses TRBV19 and TRBJ2-7; D not certain. Germline V gene sequence: CDR1 LNHDA, CDR2 SQIVND (reference sequence). With 3 bases removed from V and 2 bases from J, the gap between germline ends came to 11 bases. The CDR3 runs to 14 residues.

CDR3 coding DNA: TGTGCCAGCAGCAAAGAAGTGGCGGGAGGGAGGGTTGAGACCCAGTACTTC. It is translated as CASSKEVAGGRVETQYF. The chain combines TRBV21-1 with TRBJ2-5; the table's TRBD2 call for D was not verified on the DNA. TRBV21-1 is a pseudogene segment. The CDR3 length is 17 residues.

This chain links TRBV6-2 or TRBV6-3 with TRBJ1-2; D ambiguous. The length of the CDR3 is 13 residues. The germline V gene encodes CDR1 MNHEY and CDR2 SVGEGT. V was trimmed by 2 bases and J by 4 bases, leaving 8 bases between them. The CDR3 nucleotides are TGTGCCAGCAGTTACGAGGAGGGCTATGGCTACACCTTC. This translates into CASSYEEGYGYTF.

In its sample, this clonotype was seen a few times. The rearrangement uses TRBV20-1 and TRBJ2-3, with D possibly matching TRBD2 (6 bases). Germline loops: CDR1 DFQATT, CDR2 SNEGSKA (reference sequence). The CDR3 length is 11 residues. V was trimmed by 8 bases and J by 4 bases, leaving 10 bases between them. The chain's CDR3 is CSQLASDTQYF. CDR3 bases: TGCAGTCAACTAGCCTCAGATACGCAGTATTTT.

V usage is TRBV27 and J usage is TRBJ2-1, with D unclear. Germline assignment: CDR1 MNHEY and CDR2 SMNVEV (reference sequence). CDR3 length: 13 amino acids. V lost 6 bases and J lost 0, with 6 bases in between. The CDR3 loop reads CASRTGSYNEQFF. The CDR3 DNA sequence: TGTGCCAGCAGGACCGGCTCCTACAATGAGCAGTTCTTC.

This clonotype has a handful of counts. V usage is TRBV20-1 and J usage is TRBJ1-1; D uncertain. The V end lost 5 bases, the J end lost 0 bases, and 16 bases lay between the germline ends. The CDR3 is made up of 15 amino acids. Germline V gives CDR1 DFQATT, CDR2 SNEGSKA (reference sequence). CDR3: CSAAPWTNLNTEAFF. CDR3 coding DNA: TGCAGTGCTGCACCTTGGACGAATCTGAACACTGAAGCTTTCTTT.

The chain links TRBV19 to TRBJ2-3; D unresolved. Germline-derived CDR1 and CDR2 are LNHDA and SQIVND (reference sequence). Trimming took off 6 bases at V and 2 bases at J, with 6 bases between the two ends. The CDR3 spans 12 residues. CDR3 sequence (DNA): TGTGCCAGTAGGGCAGACACAGATACGCAGTATTTT. Translation gives CASRADTDTQYF.

The chain uses TRBV12-3 or TRBV12-4 and TRBJ2-5; tentative D call: TRBD2 (6 bases). The CDR3 is 13 amino acids. Between the trimmed V and J ends, which lost 6 bases and 1 base, there was a span of 9 bases. CDR3 DNA sequence: TGTGCCAGCAGGCGGGGCTCCCAAGAGACCCAGTACTTC. It encodes CASRRGSQETQYF.

This clonotype showed up just a few times. V and J are TRBV2 and TRBJ2-2, with D tentatively TRBD2 (5 bases). The V end lost 6 bases, the J end lost 1 base, and 6 bases lay between the germline ends. Germline CDR1 is SNHLY and CDR2 is FYNNEI. This CDR3 has 13 amino acids. This CDR3 reads CASREENTGELFF. The CDR3, as DNA: TGTGCCAGCAGGGAGGAGAACACCGGGGAGCTGTTTTTT.